This T cell receptor (beta chain) emerged from a study of blood T cell repertoires in COVID-19. Study in general: Collection of acute and convalescent COVID-19 samples took place in the United States, Italy and Spain. PBMCs, B-cell-depleted T cells, or T cells provided the cDNA or gDNA that made up the material.

Some clones are missing from TCRdb's copy, which holds only in-frame ones; the method was immunoSEQ multiplex PCR. Of 65,000 to 80,000 clones in the sample, more than 75% were seen once. This CDR3 spans 16 amino acids. The V gene lost 2 bases and the J gene lost 7 bases, with 17 bases spanning the gap. In germline, CDR1 is LGHDT, CDR2 YNNKEL (reference sequence). Sequencing used peripheral blood. This sequence was found in a human donor in a cohort sampled during active COVID-19. The chain has TRBV3-1 (or the pseudogene TRBV3-2) and TRBJ1-4, with D possibly TRBD1 on 6 matching bases. As DNA, the CDR3 is TGTGCCAGCAGCCAAAGGGGGGGAGGGGCAAGTGAAAAACTGTTTTTT. As protein: CASSQRGGGASEKLFF.